The entry that follows covers one T cell receptor (beta chain) sequence. Its specificity is not known. Sample-barcoded 5' priming and a J-beta primer mix drove a second PCR of about 6 to 12 cycles. TCRdb itself ran the 5' RACE reads through MiXCR, one entry per CDR3 protein. The sample shows 780,000 or so distinct CDR3 sequences, 56% of them seen only once. CDR1 and CDR2 from the germline V gene are MDHEN and SYDVKM. CDR3 size: 14 residues. The sample originates from a study of blood T cells in healthy people across ages. Background on the study: About one barcoded TCR beta cDNA was captured per two T cells.

Broader study findings: Possibly, changes in expanded clonotypes were confounded because donor CMV status was unknown.

The clonotype was recovered from a man between 35 and 55 years old in good health. The chain joins TRBV28 to TRBJ2-7; tentative D call: TRBD2 (5 bases). The end of the DNA aligns better with TRBJ2-5, so the J call may be wrong. Sequencing was done on a sample of blood. The CDR3 coding sequence is TGTGCCAGCAGCACCAAGGACGGGGTGGAGACCCAGTACTTC. Amino acid sequence: CASSTKDGVETQYF.